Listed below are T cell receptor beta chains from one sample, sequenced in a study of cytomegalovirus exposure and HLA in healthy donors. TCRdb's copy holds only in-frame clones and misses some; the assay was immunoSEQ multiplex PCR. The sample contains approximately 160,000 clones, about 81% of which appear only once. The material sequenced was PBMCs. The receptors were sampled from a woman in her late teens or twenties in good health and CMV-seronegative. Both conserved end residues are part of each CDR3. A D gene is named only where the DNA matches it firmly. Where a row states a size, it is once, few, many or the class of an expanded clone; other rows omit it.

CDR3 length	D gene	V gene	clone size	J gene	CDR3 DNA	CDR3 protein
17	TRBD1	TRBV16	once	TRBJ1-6	TGTGCCAGCAGCCGCGTAGGACAGGGGGTCGGGAATTCACCCCTCCACTTT	CASSRVGQGVGNSPLHF
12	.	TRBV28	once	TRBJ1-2	TGTGCCAGCAGTTTACACGGTTATGGCTACACCTTC	CASSLHGYGYTF
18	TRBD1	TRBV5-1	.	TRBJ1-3	TGCGCCAGCAGCTTAGTTGCCGGGACAGGCATCTCTGGAAACACCATATATTTT	CASSLVAGTGISGNTIYF
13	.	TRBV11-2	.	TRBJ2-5	TGTGCCAGCAGCTTCCGGACAGAAGAGACCCAGTACTTC	CASSFRTEETQYF
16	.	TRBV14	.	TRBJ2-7	TGTGCCAGCAGCCGAAGGCAGGGTCCCAGCTCCTACGAGCAGTACTTC	CASSRRQGPSSYEQYF
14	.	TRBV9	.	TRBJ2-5	TGTGCCAGCAGCGTAGCAGGACAGCAAGAGACCCAGTACTTC	CASSVAGQQETQYF
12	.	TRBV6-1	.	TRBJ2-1	TGTGCCAGCAGATCAGGGTACAATGAGCAGTTCTTC	CASRSGYNEQFF
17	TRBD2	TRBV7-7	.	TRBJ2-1	TGTGCTAGCAGCCTACGACCAGCGGGAGGGCCCCTCAATGAGCAGTTCTTC	CASSLRPAGGPLNEQFF
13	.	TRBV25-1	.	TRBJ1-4	TGTGCCAGCAGCGGAGGAGGGTGGGAAAAACTGTTTTTT	CASSGGGWEKLFF
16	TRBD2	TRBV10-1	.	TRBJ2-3	TGCGCCAGCAGTGTAGGGACTAGCGGGAGGACAGATACGCAGTATTTT	CASSVGTSGRTDTQYF
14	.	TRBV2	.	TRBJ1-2	TGTGCCAGCAGTGATTGGCAGGCGAACTATGGCTACACCTTC	CASSDWQANYGYTF
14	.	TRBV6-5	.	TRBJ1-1	TGTGCCAGCAGCCTCGGAGGGCGCATGGGGGAAGCTTTCTTT	CASSLGGRMGEAFF
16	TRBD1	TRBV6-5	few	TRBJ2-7	TGTGCCAGCAGTTTAGGCGGGACAGGACTTACCTACGAGCAGTACTTC	CASSLGGTGLTYEQYF
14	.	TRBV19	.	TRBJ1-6	TGTGCCAGTAGTACGGACAGTTATAATTCACCCCTCCACTTT	CASSTDSYNSPLHF
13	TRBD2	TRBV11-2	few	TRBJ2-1	TGTGCCAGCAGCCTAGCGGGGTACAATGAGCAGTTCTTC	CASSLAGYNEQFF
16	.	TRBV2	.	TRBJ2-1	TGTGCCAGCAGTGGCGCGGGGGCGAGCTCCTACAATGAGCAGTTCTTC	CASSGAGASSYNEQFF
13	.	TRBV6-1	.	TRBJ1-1	TGTGCCAGCAGTGAACAACTAAACACTGAAGCTTTCTTT	CASSEQLNTEAFF
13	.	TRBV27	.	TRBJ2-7	TGTGCCAGCAGTTTTTATCCAGCCTACGAGCAGTACTTC	CASSFYPAYEQYF
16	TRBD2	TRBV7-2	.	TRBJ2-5	TGTGCCAGCACCCTCCAAAGGAGCGGGGGGAAAGAGACCCAGTACTTC	CASTLQRSGGKETQYF
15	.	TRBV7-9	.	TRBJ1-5	TGTGCCAGCAGCCCCCATGGGGGCTCGAGTCAGCCCCAGCATTTT	CASSPHGGSSQPQHF
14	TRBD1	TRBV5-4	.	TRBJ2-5	TGTGCCAGCAGTCGGACAGGTTTCCAAGAGACCCAGTACTTC	CASSRTGFQETQYF
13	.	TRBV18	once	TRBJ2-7	TGTGCCAGCTCACCAGCGGCTACCTACGAGCAGTACTTC	CASSPAATYEQYF
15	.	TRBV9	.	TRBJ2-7	TGTGCCAGCAGCGAGGGGGGGGACGAGGGGTACGAGCAGTACTTC	CASSEGGDEGYEQYF
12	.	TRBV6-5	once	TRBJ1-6	TGTGCCAGCAGTTACTCTGGCTCACCCCTCCACTTT	CASSYSGSPLHF
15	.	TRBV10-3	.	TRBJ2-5	TGTGCCATCAGTGAGTCGAATCAGGGCTGGGAGACCCAGTACTTC	CAISESNQGWETQYF
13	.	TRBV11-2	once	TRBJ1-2	TGTGCCAGCAGCTTAGAGCCTAACAGTGGCTACACCTTC	CASSLEPNSGYTF
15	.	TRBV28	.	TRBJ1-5	TGTGCCAGCAGTGTCCTCAGGGGTAGCAATCAGCCCCAGCATTTT	CASSVLRGSNQPQHF
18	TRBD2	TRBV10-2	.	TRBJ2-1	TGCGCCAGCAGTGTTGCGGGGGGGCTCTCCCTCTACTACAATGAGCAGTTCTTC	CASSVAGGLSLYYNEQFF
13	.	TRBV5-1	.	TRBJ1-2	TGCGCCAGCAGCATTGACAAGAACTATGGCTACACCTTC	CASSIDKNYGYTF
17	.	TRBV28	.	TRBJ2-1	TGTGCCAGCAGTTTAATTTGGGGCAGGGGTACGGACAATGAGCAGTTCTTC	CASSLIWGRGTDNEQFF
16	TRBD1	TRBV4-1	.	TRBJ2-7	TGCGCCAGCAGCCAGGCAGAGGGACAGCACTCCTACGAGCAGTACTTC	CASSQAEGQHSYEQYF
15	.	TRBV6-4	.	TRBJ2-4	TGTGCCAGCAGTGACCGAAGGGGAAGAGTTAACATTCAGTACTTC	CASSDRRGRVNIQYF
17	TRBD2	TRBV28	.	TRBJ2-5	TGTGCCAGCAGTTTAGGTCGGGCAGGGAGGGTTCAAGAGACCCAGTACTTC	CASSLGRAGRVQETQYF
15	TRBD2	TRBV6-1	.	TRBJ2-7	TGTGCCAGCAGACTGGGACTAGCGGGAGTACTCGAGCAGTACTTC	CASRLGLAGVLEQYF
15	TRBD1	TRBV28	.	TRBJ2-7	TGTGCCAGCAGATCGACAGGGGTCCCCCCCTACGAGCAGTACTTC	CASRSTGVPPYEQYF
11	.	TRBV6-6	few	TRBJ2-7	TGTGCCAGCAGTTACCTACTAGAGCAGTACTTC	CASSYLLEQYF
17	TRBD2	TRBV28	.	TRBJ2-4	TGTGCCAGCACCCGAGTAGGTCTAGCGGGAGCCAAAAACATTCAGTACTTC	CASTRVGLAGAKNIQYF
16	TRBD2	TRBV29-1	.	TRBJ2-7	TGCAGCGTTGAAGGGATGGTGACTAGCGGCATCTACGAGCAGTACTTC	CSVEGMVTSGIYEQYF
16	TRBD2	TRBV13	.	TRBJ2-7	TGTGCCAGCAGCCCATGGGGGGGACTAAACTCCTACGAGCAGTACTTC	CASSPWGGLNSYEQYF
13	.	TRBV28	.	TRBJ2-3	TGTGCCAGCAGTATAAGCGACACAGATACGCAGTATTTT	CASSISDTDTQYF
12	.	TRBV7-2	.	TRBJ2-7	TGTGCCAGCAGCTTAATACCCTACGAGCAGTACTTC	CASSLIPYEQYF
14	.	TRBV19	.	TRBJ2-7	TGTGCCAGTAGGGATGGGGAGTTCCCCTACGAGCAGTACTTC	CASRDGEFPYEQYF
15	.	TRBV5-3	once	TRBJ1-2	TGTGCCAGAAGCACGCGAATACAGGATCCCTATGGCTACACCTTC	CARSTRIQDPYGYTF
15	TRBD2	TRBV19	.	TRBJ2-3	TGTGCCCCAAACGGGAGGTTAACTAGCACAGATACGCAGTATTTT	CAPNGRLTSTDTQYF
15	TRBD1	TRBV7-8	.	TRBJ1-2	TGTGCCAGCAGCTTTGGACAGGGCGCTAACTATGGCTACACCTTC	CASSFGQGANYGYTF
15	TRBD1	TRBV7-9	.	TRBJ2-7	TGTGCCAGCAGACCGGGACAGGGGACGAACTACGAGCAGTACTTC	CASRPGQGTNYEQYF
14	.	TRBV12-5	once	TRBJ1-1	TGTGCTAGTGGTTTGGTAGGGAGTCCCGCGGGGGCTTTCTTT	CASGLVGSPAGAFF
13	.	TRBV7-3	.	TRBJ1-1	TGTGCCAGCAGCTTAGGGGGGTTGGCTGAAGCTTTCTTT	CASSLGGLAEAFF
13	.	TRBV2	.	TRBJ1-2	TGTGCCAGCAGTTGGACAGCCGGCTATGGCTACACCTTC	CASSWTAGYGYTF
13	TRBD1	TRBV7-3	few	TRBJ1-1	TGTGCCAGCAGCCAGGGGACAGGGGGTGAAGCTTTCTTT	CASSQGTGGEAFF
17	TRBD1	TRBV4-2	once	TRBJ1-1	TGTGCCAGCAGCCGGAGGGTGGGGCAGGGGGAAGGCACTGAAGCTTTCTTC	CASSRRVGQGEGTEAFF
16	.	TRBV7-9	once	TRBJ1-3	TGTGCCAGCAGCTTCGGACAACCGCGCTCTGGAAACACCATATATTTT	CASSFGQPRSGNTIYF